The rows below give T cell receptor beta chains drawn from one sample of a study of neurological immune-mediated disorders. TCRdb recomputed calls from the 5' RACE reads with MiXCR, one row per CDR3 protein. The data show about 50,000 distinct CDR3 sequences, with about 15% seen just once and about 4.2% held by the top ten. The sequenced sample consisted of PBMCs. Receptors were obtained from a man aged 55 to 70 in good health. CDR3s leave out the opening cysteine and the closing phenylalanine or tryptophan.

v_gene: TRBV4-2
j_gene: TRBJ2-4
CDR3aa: ASSQVGAANIQY

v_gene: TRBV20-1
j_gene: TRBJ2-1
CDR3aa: SVRGTLLINEQF

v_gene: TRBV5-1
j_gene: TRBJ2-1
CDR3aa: ASSLVLGQGYNEQF

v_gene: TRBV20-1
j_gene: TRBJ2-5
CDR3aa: SAGQATSGQETQY

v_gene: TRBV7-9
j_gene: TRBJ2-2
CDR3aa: ASSLVATDTGELF

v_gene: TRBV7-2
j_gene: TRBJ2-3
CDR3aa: ASSPRRTDTQY

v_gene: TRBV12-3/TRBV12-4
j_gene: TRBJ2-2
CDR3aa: ASSFVLAGVSGELF

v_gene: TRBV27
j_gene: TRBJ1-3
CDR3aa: ASSLEYGLGNTIY

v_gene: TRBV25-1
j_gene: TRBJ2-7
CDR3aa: ASSDPGQTYEQY

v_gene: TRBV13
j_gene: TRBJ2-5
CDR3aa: ASSLGGIWGQETQY

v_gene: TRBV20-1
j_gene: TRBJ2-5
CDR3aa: SARGGQETQY

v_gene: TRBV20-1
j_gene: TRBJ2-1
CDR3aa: SARAGGLRYEQF

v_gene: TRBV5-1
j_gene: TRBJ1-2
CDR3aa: ASRRNSDFYGYT

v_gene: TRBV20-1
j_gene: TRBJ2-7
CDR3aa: SAQPPREQY

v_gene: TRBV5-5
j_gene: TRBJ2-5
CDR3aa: ASSLTPGVMETQY

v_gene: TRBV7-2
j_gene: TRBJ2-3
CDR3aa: ASSSGQGSTDTQY

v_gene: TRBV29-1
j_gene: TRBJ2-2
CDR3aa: SVKTSGLRNTGELF

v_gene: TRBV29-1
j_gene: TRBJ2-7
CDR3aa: SVEVTRQGASYEQY

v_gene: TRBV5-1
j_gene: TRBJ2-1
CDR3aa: ASSFSGGSLRYNEQF

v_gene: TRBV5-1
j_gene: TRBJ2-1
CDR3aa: ASSTGDSSNEQF

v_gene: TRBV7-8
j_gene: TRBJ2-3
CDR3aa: ASSITSGRADTQY

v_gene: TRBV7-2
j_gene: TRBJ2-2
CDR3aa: ASSPIQNSGELF

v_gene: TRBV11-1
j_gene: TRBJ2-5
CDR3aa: ASSPLTGGETQY

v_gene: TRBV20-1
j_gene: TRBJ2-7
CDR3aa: SARGGRLAGQTYEQY